Presented here are 11 T cell receptor beta chains from one specimen sequenced in a study of tissue T cells after allogeneic stem cell transplantation. This table comes from immunoSEQ multiplex PCR, and its TCRdb copy is limited to in-frame clones, with some not included. The table has 40,000 to 60,000 clones, less than 75% seen once. Sequenced input: sorted cells pooled from one or two spleens. Receptors were obtained from a pool of C57BL/6 mice in good health.

A note on this clone: Gene names and germline refer to mouse. The CDR3 end is not reached by the read, which stops 1 residue before it; the germline J gene fills it in. The chain uses TRBV12-2 and TRBJ1-4; the match to TRBD1 covers 7 bases. V shed 4 bases, J shed 1 base, and the junction held 5 bases outside the gene matches. CDR3 length: 15 amino acids. Germline CDR1 reads SGHLS; CDR2 reads HYDKME. CDR3 region: CASSRGQHSNERLFF. Incomplete CDR3 DNA: TGTGCCAGCTCCCGGGGACAGCATTCCAACGAAAGATTATTT.

As for this clone: Mouse gene names and germline throughout. The observed sequence ends 1 residue before the CDR3 terminus, with the missing tail filled in from the germline J gene. V and J are TRBV3 and TRBJ2-4; D is unresolved. Germline CDR1 reads SNHLY; CDR2 reads FYNGKV (reference sequence). The V gene lost 2 bases and the J gene lost 2 bases, with 2 bases spanning the gap. The length of the CDR3 is 12 residues. Partial CDR3 DNA: TGTGCCAGCAGCTTAAATCAAAACACCTTGTAC. This codes for CASSLNQNTLY. The full CDR3 reads CASSLNQNTLYF.

A remark on this clone: The listed genes are named as in mouse. The read stops 1 residue short of the end of the CDR3; the missing end is completed from the germline J gene. The rearrangement links TRBV2 to TRBJ1-2, with TRBD1 as a possible D gene (5 bases). The CDR3 is made up of 13 amino acids. Trimming took off 4 bases at V and 2 bases at J, with 8 bases between the two ends. Germline-derived CDR1 and CDR2 are LGHNA and YSYQKL. The CDR3 DNA, read in part, is TGTGCCAGCAGCCTCGAGGGGAACTCCGACTACACC. This sequence encodes CASSLEGNSDYT. The complete CDR3 sequence is CASSLEGNSDYTF.

On this clone: Mouse gene names apply. The sequenced fragment ends 1 residue before the CDR3 boundary, so the rest is inferred from the germline J gene. The chain uses TRBV13-2 and TRBJ2-1, with 10 nucleotides matching TRBD2. V lost 2 bases to trimming and J lost 5 bases; unmatched junction nucleotides: 4. Germline CDR1 is NNHNN and CDR2 is SYGAGS (reference sequence). This CDR3 is built from 15 residues. CDR3 residues: CASGDRDWGHAEQFF. The sequenced part of the CDR3 DNA is TGTGCCAGCGGTGACCGGGACTGGGGTCATGCTGAGCAGTTC.

Remarks on this clone: Mouse gene names and germline throughout. The read terminates 1 residue ahead of where the CDR3 ends, so the germline J gene completes it. V gene TRBV16 combines with J gene TRBJ2-2, with 9 bases fitting TRBD2. CDR3 length: 16 amino acids. Germline V gene data show CDR1 as SGHSA and CDR2 as FRNQAP. Trimming at V came to 4 bases and at J to 0 bases, leaving 3 bases not matched to a gene. Partial CDR3 DNA: TGTGCAAGCAGCTCCGGACTGGGGACAAACACCGGGCAGCTCTAC. Translated: CASSSGLGTNTGQLY. The entire CDR3 protein is CASSSGLGTNTGQLYF. Filled out from reference TRBV16 and TRBJ2-2, the complete variable domain reads NAGVIQTPRHKVTGKGQEATLWCEPISGHSAVFWYRQTIVQGLEFLTYFRNQAPIDDSGMPKERFSAQMPNQSHSTLKIQSTQPQDSAVYLCASSSGLGTNTGQLYFGEGSKLTVL.

About this clone itself: All gene names here are mouse names. Sequencing ends 1 residue short of the CDR3 end; the germline J gene provides the rest. This chain connects TRBV16 to TRBJ1-6; D call uncertain. TRBJ1-6 is an open reading frame, and its role is uncertain. Germline V gene data show CDR1 as SGHSA and CDR2 as FRNQAP. The CDR3 contains 14 residues. V was clipped by 1 base and J by 4 bases, with 5 bases between them. CDR3 DNA, as far as it was read: TGTGCAAGCAGCTTAGGACAATATAATTCGCCCCTCTAC. Translating gives CASSLGQYNSPLY. The whole CDR3 is CASSLGQYNSPLYF.

Comments on this clone: Germline and genes: mouse. The read gets to within 1 residue of the CDR3 end, and the germline J gene fills in the rest. V is TRBV13-3 and J is TRBJ2-7; no reliable D call. Per the germline V gene, CDR1 is NNHDY and CDR2 is SYVADS. The CDR3 contains 12 residues. Trimming pared 0 bases from V and 4 bases from J, leaving 5 bases between. The sequenced part of the CDR3 DNA is TGTGCCAGCAGTGATGCAGAATATGAACAGTAC. Its translation: CASSDAEYEQY. The whole CDR3 protein is CASSDAEYEQYF.

This clone was found a few times. Gene names refer to mouse genes. The CDR3 is cut off 1 residue early in the read; its end comes from the germline J gene. Other DNA sequences in this specimen translate into the identical CDR3. This chain joins TRBV15 and TRBJ2-7, with 9 bases fitting TRBD2. CDR1 and CDR2 (germline): SGHND, FRSKSL. V shed 5 bases, J shed 4 bases, and the junction held 3 bases outside the gene matches. CDR3 length: 13 residues. The CDR3 region is CASSLTGGYEQYF. Partial CDR3 DNA: TGTGCCAGCAGTCTGACTGGGGGATATGAACAGTAC.

This clone appeared a single time. Any gene name here is a mouse gene name. The read ends 1 residue shy of where the CDR3 ends; the end is completed using the germline J gene. Other DNA sequences within the sample encode an identical CDR3. This sequence joins TRBV13-2 and TRBJ2-7; the match to TRBD2 covers 12 bases. V shed 5 bases, J shed 7 bases, and the junction held 10 bases outside the gene matches. Germline loops: CDR1 NNHNN, CDR2 SYGAGS (reference sequence). The length of the CDR3 is 15 residues. Partial CDR3 DNA: TGTGCCAGCGGGGGGGCCGGGACTGGGGGGCGGGAACAGTAC. It is translated as CASGGAGTGGREQY. The entire CDR3 is CASGGAGTGGREQYF.

As concerns this clone: The genes are named according to mouse. Read coverage stops 1 residue before the CDR3 terminus; the germline J gene supplies the remainder. The rearrangement joins TRBV14 to TRBJ2-4; 7 bases line up with TRBD1. The CDR3 covers 15 residues. Germline V gives CDR1 SGHDT, CDR2 FRDEAV. V was clipped by 4 bases and J by 5 bases; unmatched bases: 10. CDR3 protein: CASSLIDRAGNTLYF. The sequenced CDR3 bases are TGTGCCAGCAGTCTAATCGACAGGGCGGGAAACACCTTGTAC.

As regards this clone: Each gene name is a mouse one. The CDR3 extends 1 residue past the end of the read, so its final part is completed from the germline J gene. The V gene is TRBV2, the J gene TRBJ1-6; no clear D. TRBJ1-6 belongs to the ORF category, with a function that is uncertain. CDR3 length: 14 amino acids. The V gene lost 3 bases and the J gene lost 2 bases, with 5 bases spanning the gap. Germline V CDR1 and CDR2: LGHNA, YSYQKL. The sequenced part of the CDR3 DNA is TGTGCCAGCAGCCAGACAACCTATAATTCGCCCCTCTAC. Residues: CASSQTTYNSPLY. The full CDR3 protein is CASSQTTYNSPLYF.